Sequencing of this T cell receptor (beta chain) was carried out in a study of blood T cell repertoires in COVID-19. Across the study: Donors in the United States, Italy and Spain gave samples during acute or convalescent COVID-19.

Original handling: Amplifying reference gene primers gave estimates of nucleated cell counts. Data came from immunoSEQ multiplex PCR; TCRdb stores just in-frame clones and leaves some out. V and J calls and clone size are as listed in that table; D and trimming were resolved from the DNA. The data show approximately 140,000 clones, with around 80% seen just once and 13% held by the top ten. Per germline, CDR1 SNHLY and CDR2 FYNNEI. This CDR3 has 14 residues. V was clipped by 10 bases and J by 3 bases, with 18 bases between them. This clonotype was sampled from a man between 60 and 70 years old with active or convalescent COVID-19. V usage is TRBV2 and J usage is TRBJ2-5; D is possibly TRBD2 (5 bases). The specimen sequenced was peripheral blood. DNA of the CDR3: TGTGCCACCCGAGAGAGATCCGGGGAAGAGACCCAGTACTTC. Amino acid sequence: CATRERSGEETQYF.